A selection of T cell receptor beta chains follows, all from one sample in a study of shared clonotypes between healthy human individuals. Sequencing was performed with immunoSEQ multiplex PCR; in TCRdb, only in-frame clones are kept and a portion is missing. The sample consists of fewer than 600,000 clones, more than 75% of them appearing once. Source material: PBMCs. These receptors came from a woman aged 35 to 49 in good health. Some clones in this sample may be carry-over from other donors' samples. The conserved cysteine and the conserved F or W are not part of the CDR3 here.

V	J	CDR3
TRBV5-1	TRBJ2-2	ATSAGQADTGELF
TRBV27	TRBJ1-1	ASSLLRGPTF
TRBV28	TRBJ2-7	ASSTGLASYEQY
TRBV7-8	TRBJ1-3	ASSFGTEGNTIY
TRBV6-5	-	ASSYSAGGSDEQY
TRBV29-1	TRBJ2-7	SGTSGTTYEQY
TRBV7-9	TRBJ2-7	ASSLGGTGGEQY
TRBV19	TRBJ2-1	ASRDRGLYNEQF
TRBV11-2	TRBJ2-1	ASRPGTSGRWNEQF
TRBV28	TRBJ2-7	ASSFRQVGRYEQY
TRBV7-9	TRBJ2-2	ASSAPSGRTGELF
TRBV15	TRBJ2-2	ATSRDQNRGRELF
TRBV27	TRBJ1-1	ASGPGTGGTEAF
TRBV7-2	TRBJ2-6	ASSSDRETGANVLT
TRBV18	TRBJ2-5	ASSLDSQETQY
TRBV9	TRBJ1-1	ASSVGGANTEAF
TRBV25-1	TRBJ1-2	ASSEEDSLIGGYT
TRBV7-2	TRBJ1-5	ASSLAGGPNQPQH
TRBV28	TRBJ2-7	ASSFHLATLSYEQY
TRBV7-2	TRBJ2-7	ASSRDSLEQY
TRBV7-3	TRBJ2-2	ASSPQGAAGELF
TRBV28	TRBJ2-6	ASSLSWGLPFRSGANVLT
TRBV5-6	TRBJ2-2	ASSHLTGTANTGELF
TRBV5-5	TRBJ1-1	ASSTGQGSEAF